Sequencing of this TCR beta chain was carried out in a study of T-cell reconstitution after alpha-beta-depleted transplantation in children. Whole-study results and caveats: There were some patients whose high TCRbeta diversity at day 60 came from surviving recipient T cells and thymic progenitors. At around two months after transplant, the alpha-beta T cells were reportedly derived from several hundred expanded clones that came from non-depleted graft cells.

Germline values: CDR1 LGHDT, CDR2 YNNKEL (reference sequence). V lost 1 base and J lost 15, with 10 bases in between. This CDR3 has 11 amino acids. Preparing the TCRbeta library involved the use of unique molecular identifiers. One entry per CDR3 protein, called by TCRdb with MiXCR from the PCR reads. The repertoire holds some 830,000 distinct CDR3 sequences, with approximately 15% as singletons. Turning to this clonotype: Its antigen is unidentified.

J is TRBJ2-1 and V is TRBV3-1; D perhaps matches TRBD2 (6 bases). The sample consisted of PBMCs, mostly from graft donor cells, taken 360 days after TCRalphabeta/CD19-depleted stem cell transplant. The clonotype comes from a male patient between 5 and 17 years old who had a stem cell transplant for acute lymphoblastic leukemia, so the T cells may come from the graft donor. The CDR3 DNA sequence: TGTGCCAGCAGCCAAGCTCGGGGGTTGTTCTTC. Protein product: CASSQARGLFF.